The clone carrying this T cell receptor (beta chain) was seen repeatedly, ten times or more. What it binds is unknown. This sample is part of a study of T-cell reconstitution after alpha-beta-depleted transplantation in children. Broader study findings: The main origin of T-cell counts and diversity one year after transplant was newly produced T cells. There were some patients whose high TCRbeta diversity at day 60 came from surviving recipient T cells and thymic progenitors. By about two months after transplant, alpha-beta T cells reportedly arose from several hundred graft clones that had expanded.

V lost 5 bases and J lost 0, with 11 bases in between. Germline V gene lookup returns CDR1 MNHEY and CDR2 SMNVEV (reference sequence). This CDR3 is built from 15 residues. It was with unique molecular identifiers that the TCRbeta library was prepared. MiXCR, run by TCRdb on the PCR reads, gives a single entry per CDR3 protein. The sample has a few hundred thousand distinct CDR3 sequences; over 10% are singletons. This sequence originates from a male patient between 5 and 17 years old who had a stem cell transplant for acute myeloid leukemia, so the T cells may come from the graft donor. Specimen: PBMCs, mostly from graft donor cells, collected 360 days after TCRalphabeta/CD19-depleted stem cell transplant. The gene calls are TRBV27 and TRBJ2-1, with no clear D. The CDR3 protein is CASSTTDSSYNEQFF. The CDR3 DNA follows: TGTGCCAGCAGTACGACTGATAGCTCCTACAATGAGCAGTTCTTC.